The clone carrying this TCR beta chain was counted many times. Its antigen is currently unknown. These data originate in a study of prognosis after radiotherapy for stage I lung cancer. On the study more broadly: Patients with newly diagnosed primary stage I lung tumors numbered over eleven, with 5 or 6 others having oligometastatic NSCLC after surgical resection of the primary tumor. With approximately 12 men and a handful of women, the cohort's median age was roughly 74 years, range 53–84. The study's findings and limits: After stereotactic body radiation therapy, unique TCR clone counts dropped from a median of roughly 9,900 to 7,200.

V lost 11 bases, J lost 0 bases, and 20 bases lay in between. The CDR3 loop spans 16 amino acids. Germline CDR1 and CDR2: SGHNT and YENEEA. Template was genomic DNA; TCR beta CDR3 amplified in two multiplex PCR rounds. First-round PCR, the initial amplification, used primers specific to each TRBV and TRBJ gene. TCRdb redid the calling of the multiplex PCR reads with MiXCR, one entry per CDR3 protein. This table has about 18,000 distinct CDR3 sequences, around 47% appearing once. The TCR sequence derives from a donor aged 50 or older with non-small cell lung cancer. The sample was PBMCs, taken before or after stereotactic body radiation therapy (not recorded which). The J gene is TRBJ2-4, the V gene TRBV11-3; D not resolved. The CDR3 DNA sequence: TGTGCCCCTCCCCGAACGGGCGCCATAGCCAAAAACATTCAGTACTTC. It encodes CAPPRTGAIAKNIQYF.